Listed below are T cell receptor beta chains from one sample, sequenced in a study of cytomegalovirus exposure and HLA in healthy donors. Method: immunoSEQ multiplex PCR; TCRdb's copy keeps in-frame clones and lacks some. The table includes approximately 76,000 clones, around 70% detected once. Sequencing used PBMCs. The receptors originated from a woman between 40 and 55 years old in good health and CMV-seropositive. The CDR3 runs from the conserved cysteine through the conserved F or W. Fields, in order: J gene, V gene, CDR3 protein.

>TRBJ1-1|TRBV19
CASRAGFWDEAFF
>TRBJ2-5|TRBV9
CASSLGGQGSETQYF
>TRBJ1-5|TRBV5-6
CASSSFYQGASNQPQHF
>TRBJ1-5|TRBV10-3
CAISAAGFYSNQPQHF
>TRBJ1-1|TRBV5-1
CASSLAILVQGLNTEAFF
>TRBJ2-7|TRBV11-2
CASSLMGQGGYEQYF
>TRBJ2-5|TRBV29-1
CSVEDLGQNFQETQYF
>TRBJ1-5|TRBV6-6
CASSYTPSGVGQPQHF
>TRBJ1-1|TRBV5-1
CASSLNWGRNTEAFF
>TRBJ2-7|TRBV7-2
CASSLRRNYEQYF
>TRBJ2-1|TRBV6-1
CASSEAGTRGYNEQFF
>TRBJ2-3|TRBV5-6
CASSLKGEDTQYF
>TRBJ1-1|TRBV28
CASSLSGGSTEAFF
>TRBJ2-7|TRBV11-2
CASSFTSGSHEQYF
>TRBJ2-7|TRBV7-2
CASSLGGLPEQYF
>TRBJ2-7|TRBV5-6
CASSAPGQGVRLGEYEQYF
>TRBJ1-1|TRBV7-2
CASSLPGISEAFF
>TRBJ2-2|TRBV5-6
CASSLDFGGELFF
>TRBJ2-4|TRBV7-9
CASTTDPGQGGIVQYF
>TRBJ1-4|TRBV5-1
CASSPAGEKLFF
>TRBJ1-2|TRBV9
CASSPGQGNYGYTF
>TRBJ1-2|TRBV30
CAWGQGNNYGYTF
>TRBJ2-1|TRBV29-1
CSVEDLYRSVDEQFF
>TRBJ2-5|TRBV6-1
CASTRNRGGWETQYF
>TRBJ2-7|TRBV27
CASSPTGASYEQYF
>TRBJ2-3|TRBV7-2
CASSLVASTDTQYF
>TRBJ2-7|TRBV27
CASSRLAGVIDEQYF
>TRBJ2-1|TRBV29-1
CSVRAIFPIPEQFF
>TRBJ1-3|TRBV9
CASSVGVALSGNTIYF
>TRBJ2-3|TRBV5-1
CASSLAGGLIDTQYF
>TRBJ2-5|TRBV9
CASSAYQETQYF
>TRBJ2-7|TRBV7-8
CASSYRSEQYF
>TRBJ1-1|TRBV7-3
CASSLSPGGGTEAFF
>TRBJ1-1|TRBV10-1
CASSSGADTEAFF
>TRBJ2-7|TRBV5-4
CASSTDRGRTYEQYF
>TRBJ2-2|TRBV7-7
CASSFRTGLNTGELFF
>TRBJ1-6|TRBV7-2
CASSLKGADSPLHF
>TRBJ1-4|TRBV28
CASRPPGQGDGKLFF
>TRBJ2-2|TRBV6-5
CAIRRGSANTGELFF
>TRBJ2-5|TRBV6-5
CASSADRSTGTQYF
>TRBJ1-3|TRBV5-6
CASSPYVGNTIYF
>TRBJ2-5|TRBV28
CASLKAEGWETQYF
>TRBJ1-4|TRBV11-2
CASSLAGGREKLFF
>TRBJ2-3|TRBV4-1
CASSQEFGGGPIDTQYF
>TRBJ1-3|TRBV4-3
CASSQDARTAGNTIYF
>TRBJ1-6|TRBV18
CASSPRTGLNNSPLHF